Following are 15 T cell receptor beta chains from one sample sequenced in a study of T cells after posttransplantation cyclophosphamide. Clones were read by immunoSEQ multiplex PCR, and TCRdb kept only the in-frame ones, dropping some. The table lists some 9,700 clones, roughly 80% of them singletons. Treatment was busulfan-fludarabine conditioning, a marrow graft, and cyclophosphamide on days +3 and +4. The specimen comprised PBMCs, sampled approximately 2,000 days after a stem cell transplant with posttransplant cyclophosphamide. Receptors were obtained from a female patient between 35 and 55 years old who received an allogeneic stem cell transplant from a related donor, was CMV-positive, and had no GVHD. Part of the T cells may come from the graft donor.

By share, this clone ranks as medium-sized (0.01 to 0.1%). This chain joins TRBV5-5 and TRBJ2-7, with 10 bases matching TRBD1. Germline-derived CDR1 and CDR2 are SGHKS and YYEKEE (reference sequence). The CDR3 covers 15 residues. J lost 2 bases, V lost 0 bases, and 2 bases had no gene match. The CDR3 loop is CASSLDGTGAYEQYF. The CDR3 bases are TGTGCCAGCAGCTTGGACGGGACAGGGGCCTACGAGCAGTACTTC.

This sequence joins TRBV18 and TRBJ2-1, with D unresolved. The CDR3 contains 13 residues. Trimming cost V 3 bases and J 2 bases, with 5 bases left between them. Germline loops: CDR1 KGHSH, CDR2 LQKENI. The CDR3 loop is CASSPGPYNEQFF. The CDR3 nucleotides read TGTGCCAGCTCACCTGGGCCCTACAATGAGCAGTTCTTC.

The chain is built from TRBV6-6 and TRBJ2-7; 12 nucleotides line up with TRBD1. The CDR3 length is 14 residues. V dropped 10 bases and J dropped 6; count of bases not matched to a gene: 10. Per the germline V gene, CDR1 is MNHNY and CDR2 is SVGAGI (reference sequence). In DNA form, the CDR3 reads TGTGCCATCAGACCGGGACAGGGGGCGCCCGAGCAGTACTTC. It translates to CAIRPGQGAPEQYF.

This clone showed up just once. The rearrangement uses TRBV14 and TRBJ2-1; D uncertain. V was shortened by 1 base and J by 4 bases, with 5 bases between the two germline ends. Germline lookup yields CDR1 SGHDN and CDR2 FVKESK. This CDR3 comprises 13 residues. This CDR3 reads CASSQGAYNEQFF. CDR3 DNA sequence: TGTGCCAGCAGCCAAGGGGCTTACAATGAGCAGTTCTTC.

The J gene is TRBJ1-3, the V gene TRBV19; no clear D. V lost 7 bases, J lost 0 bases, and 13 bases lay in between. Germline lookup yields CDR1 LNHDA and CDR2 SQIVND (reference sequence). The CDR3 runs to 15 residues. CDR3 in amino acids: CASNPGGSSGNTIYF. DNA for the CDR3: TGTGCCAGTAACCCCGGCGGGAGCTCTGGAAACACCATATATTTT.

This chain links TRBV19 with TRBJ1-2, with 8 bases lining up with TRBD1. Losses at the gene ends were 3 bases for V and 2 bases for J; bases not matched to a gene: 5. The CDR3 is 15 residues long. The germline gives CDR1 LNHDA, CDR2 SQIVND (reference sequence). This chain's CDR3 is CASSMEGQGNYGYTF. CDR3 in DNA: TGTGCCAGTAGTATGGAAGGACAGGGAAACTATGGCTACACCTTC.

This clone was detected only a few times. This sequence joins TRBV19 and TRBJ1-5, with TRBD1 matching over 7 bases. The length of the CDR3 is 15 residues. Germline V gene lookup returns CDR1 LNHDA and CDR2 SQIVND (reference sequence). V lost 6 bases and J lost 1; bases outside the gene matches: 6. The CDR3 spells CASRETGISNQPQHF. CDR3 nucleotide sequence: TGTGCCAGTAGGGAGACAGGGATAAGCAATCAGCCCCAGCATTTT.

V usage is TRBV27 and J usage is TRBJ2-3; 14 bases map to TRBD2. The V segment lost 6 bases and the J segment 8 bases; nucleotides outside the gene matches: 13. The CDR3 covers 17 residues. The germline V gene encodes CDR1 MNHEY and CDR2 SMNVEV (reference sequence). The CDR3 DNA is TGTGCCAGCAGAGTAAAGGGACTAGCGGGGGAGAGACCTACGCAGTATTTT. Protein sequence: CASRVKGLAGERPTQYF.

The chain carries TRBV9 and TRBJ2-7; D is possibly TRBD1 (6 bases). CDR3 size: 15 residues. Germline values: CDR1 SGDLS, CDR2 YYNGEE. Trimming left V 1 base short and J 1 base short, with 12 bases between. In DNA form, the CDR3 reads TGTGCCAGCAGCGTAAATGTGGGGGCTTCCTACGAGCAGTACTTC. Its protein is CASSVNVGASYEQYF.

This clone was seen more than once but under ten times. The chain links TRBV19 to TRBJ2-1; 14 positions agree with TRBD2. V was clipped by 6 bases and J by 5 bases; unmatched bases: 3. The CDR3 spans 15 residues. From germline, CDR1 is LNHDA and CDR2 SQIVND (reference sequence). The CDR3 protein is CASSLGLAGDNEQFF. CDR3 nucleotides: TGTGCCAGTAGCCTGGGACTAGCGGGGGACAATGAGCAGTTCTTC.

This clone was detected a few times. The chain employs TRBV19 and TRBJ1-1; 7 nucleotides agree with TRBD1. The V segment lost 4 bases and the J segment 1 base; nucleotides outside the gene matches: 12. Per germline, CDR1 LNHDA and CDR2 SQIVND (reference sequence). This CDR3 contains 17 residues. The CDR3 here is CASSNLDRAARNTEAFF. The CDR3 bases are TGTGCCAGTAGTAATCTCGACAGGGCTGCAAGGAACACTGAAGCTTTCTTT.

CDR3 in DNA: TGTGCCAGCAGCTTAGTCGGCTACGAGCAGTACTTC. Protein: CASSLVGYEQYF. The chain uses TRBV7-8 and TRBJ2-7, with D unresolved. The CDR3 length is 12 residues. In germline, CDR1 is SGHVS, CDR2 FQNEAQ. With 1 base removed from V and 3 bases from J, the gap between germline ends came to 4 bases.

This clone has just a few counts. CDR3: CASSFGPGRGIYEQYF. The DNA for the CDR3 is TGTGCCAGCAGCTTCGGCCCAGGGAGGGGGATCTACGAGCAGTACTTC. The chain employs TRBV7-9 and TRBJ2-7; TRBD2 is a possible D gene (7 bases). Trimming left V 3 bases short and J 3 bases short, with 18 bases between. The CDR3 is 16 residues long. Looked up from germline, CDR1 is SEHNR and CDR2 is FQNEAQ (reference sequence).

This clone occurred once. This CDR3 is also generated by other DNA sequences in the sample. V usage is TRBV5-6 and J usage is TRBJ2-5, with 8 bases matching TRBD2. CDR1 and CDR2 (germline): SGHDT, YYEEEE. With 4 bases clipped from V and 0 bases from J, the junction kept 11 bases outside the gene matches. CDR3 length: 17 amino acids. Here the CDR3 DNA reads TGTGCCAGCAGCAGCGGGACTAGGGGAGGGTACCAAGAGACCCAGTACTTC. This translates into CASSSGTRGGYQETQYF.

J is TRBJ1-4 and V is TRBV18; TRBD1 matches 9 bases. The CDR3 totals 16 residues. CDR1 and CDR2 (germline): KGHSH, LQKENI. J was trimmed by 3 bases and V by 3 bases; bases with no gene match: 5. The CDR3 protein is CASSPGTGRANEKLFF. The CDR3 region has the DNA TGTGCCAGCTCACCCGGGACAGGGAGGGCTAATGAAAAACTGTTTTTT.